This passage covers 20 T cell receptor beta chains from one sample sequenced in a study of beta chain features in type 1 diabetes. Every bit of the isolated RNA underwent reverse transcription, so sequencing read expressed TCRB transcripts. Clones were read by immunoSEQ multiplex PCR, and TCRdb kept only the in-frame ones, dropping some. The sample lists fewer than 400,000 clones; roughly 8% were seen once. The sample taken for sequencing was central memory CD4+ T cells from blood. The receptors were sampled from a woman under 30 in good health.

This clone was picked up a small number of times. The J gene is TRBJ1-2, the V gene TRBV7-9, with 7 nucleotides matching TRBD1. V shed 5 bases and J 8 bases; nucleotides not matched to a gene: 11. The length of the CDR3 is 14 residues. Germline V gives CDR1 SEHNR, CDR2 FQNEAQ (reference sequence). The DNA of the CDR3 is TGTGCCAGCAGCCGGCAAACAGGGGCTCCCGGCTACACCTTC. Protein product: CASSRQTGAPGYTF.

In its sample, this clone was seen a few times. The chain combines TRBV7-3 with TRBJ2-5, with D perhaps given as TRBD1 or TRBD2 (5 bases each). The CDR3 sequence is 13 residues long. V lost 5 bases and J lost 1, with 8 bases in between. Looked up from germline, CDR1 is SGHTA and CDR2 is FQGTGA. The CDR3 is CASSPGAQETQYF. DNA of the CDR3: TGTGCCAGCAGCCCCGGGGCCCAAGAGACCCAGTACTTC.

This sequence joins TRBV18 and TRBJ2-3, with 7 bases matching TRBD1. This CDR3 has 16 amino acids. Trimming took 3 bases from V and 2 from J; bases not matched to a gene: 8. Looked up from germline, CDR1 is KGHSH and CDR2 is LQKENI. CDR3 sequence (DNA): TGTGCCAGCTCACCGCAGCAACAGGGGAACACAGATACGCAGTATTTT. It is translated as CASSPQQQGNTDTQYF.

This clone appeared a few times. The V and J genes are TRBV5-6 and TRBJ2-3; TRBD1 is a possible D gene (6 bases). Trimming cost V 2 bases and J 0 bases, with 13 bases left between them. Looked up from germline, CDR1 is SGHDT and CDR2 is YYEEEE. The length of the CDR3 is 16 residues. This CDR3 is CASSLLSDSSTDTQYF. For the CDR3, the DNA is TGTGCCAGCAGCTTACTGTCGGACAGTAGCACAGATACGCAGTATTTT.

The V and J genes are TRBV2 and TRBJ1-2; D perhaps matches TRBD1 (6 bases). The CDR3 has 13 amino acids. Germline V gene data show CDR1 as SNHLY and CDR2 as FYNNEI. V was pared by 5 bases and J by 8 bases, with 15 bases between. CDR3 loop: CASSYTGTGGYTF. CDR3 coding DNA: TGTGCCAGCAGTTACACAGGGACGGGAGGCTACACCTTC.

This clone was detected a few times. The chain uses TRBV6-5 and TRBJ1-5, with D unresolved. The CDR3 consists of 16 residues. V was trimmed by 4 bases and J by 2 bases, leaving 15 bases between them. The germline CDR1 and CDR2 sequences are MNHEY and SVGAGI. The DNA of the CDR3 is TGTGCCAGCAGTTCGCGACAAGGAGGAGGCAATCAGCCCCAGCATTTT. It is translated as CASSSRQGGGNQPQHF.

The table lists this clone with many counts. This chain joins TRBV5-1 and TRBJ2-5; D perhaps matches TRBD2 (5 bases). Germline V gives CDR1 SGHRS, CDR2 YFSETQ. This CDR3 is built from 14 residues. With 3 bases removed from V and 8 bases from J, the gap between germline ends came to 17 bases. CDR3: CASSSGETKDTQYF. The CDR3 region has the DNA TGCGCCAGCAGCTCCGGGGAAACGAAGGACACCCAGTACTTC.

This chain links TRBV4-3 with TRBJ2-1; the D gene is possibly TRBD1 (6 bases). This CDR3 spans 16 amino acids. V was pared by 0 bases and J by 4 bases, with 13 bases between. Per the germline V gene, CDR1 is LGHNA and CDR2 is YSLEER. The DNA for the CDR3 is TGCGCCAGCAGCCAAGATCGGTGGGGGCGGTACAATGAGCAGTTCTTC. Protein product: CASSQDRWGRYNEQFF.

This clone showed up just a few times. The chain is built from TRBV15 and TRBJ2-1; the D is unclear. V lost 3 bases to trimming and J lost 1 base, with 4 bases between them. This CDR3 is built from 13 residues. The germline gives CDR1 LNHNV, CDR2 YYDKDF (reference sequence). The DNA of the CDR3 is TGTGCCACCAGCAGGGAATCCTACAATGAGCAGTTCTTC. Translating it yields CATSRESYNEQFF.

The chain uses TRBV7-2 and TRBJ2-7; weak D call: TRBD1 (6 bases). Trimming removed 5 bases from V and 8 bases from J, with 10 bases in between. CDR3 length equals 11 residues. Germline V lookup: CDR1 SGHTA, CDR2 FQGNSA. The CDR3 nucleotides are TGTGCCAGCAGCCAAGGGACAAAGCAGTACTTC. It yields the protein CASSQGTKQYF.

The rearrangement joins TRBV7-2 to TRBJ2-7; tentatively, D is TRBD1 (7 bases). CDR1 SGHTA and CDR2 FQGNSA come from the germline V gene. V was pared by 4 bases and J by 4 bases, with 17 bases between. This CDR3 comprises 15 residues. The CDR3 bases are TGTGCCAGCAGCTCATACAGGGGAGGACGGTACGAGCAGTACTTC. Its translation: CASSSYRGGRYEQYF.

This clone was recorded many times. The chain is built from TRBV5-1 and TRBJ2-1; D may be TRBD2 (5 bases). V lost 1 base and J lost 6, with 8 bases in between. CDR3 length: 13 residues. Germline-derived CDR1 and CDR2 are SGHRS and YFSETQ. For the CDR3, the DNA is TGCGCCAGCAGCTTGTTTCTAGCCAATGAGCAGTTCTTC. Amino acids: CASSLFLANEQFF.

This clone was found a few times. For the CDR3, the DNA is TGTGCCAGCAGCGTAGGGCCGAGGCTAGCGGAGCAAGAGACCCAGTACTTC. Protein: CASSVGPRLAEQETQYF. V gene TRBV9 combines with J gene TRBJ2-5; TRBD2 aligns across 7 bases. The CDR3 has 17 residues. V trimming: 0 bases; J trimming: 2 bases; junction bases outside the gene matches: 10. Germline V gene lookup returns CDR1 SGDLS and CDR2 YYNGEE. Full variable domain (rest looked up from reference TRBV9 and TRBJ2-5): DSGVTQTPKHLITATGQRVTLRCSPRSGDLSVYWYQQSLDQGLQFLIQYYNGEERAKGNILERFSAQQFPDLHSELNLSSLELGDSALYFCASSVGPRLAEQETQYFGPGTRLLVL.

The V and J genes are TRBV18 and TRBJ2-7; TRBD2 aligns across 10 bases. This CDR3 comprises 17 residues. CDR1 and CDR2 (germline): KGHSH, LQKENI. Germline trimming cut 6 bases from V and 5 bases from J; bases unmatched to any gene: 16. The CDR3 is CASSPSLAGANPDEQYF. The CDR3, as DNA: TGTGCCAGCTCGCCGAGCCTAGCGGGAGCTAATCCGGACGAGCAGTACTTC.

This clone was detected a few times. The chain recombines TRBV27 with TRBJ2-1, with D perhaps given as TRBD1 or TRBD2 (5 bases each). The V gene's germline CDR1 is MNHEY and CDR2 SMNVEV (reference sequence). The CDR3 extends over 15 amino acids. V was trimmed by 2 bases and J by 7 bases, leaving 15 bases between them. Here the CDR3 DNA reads TGTGCCAGCAGTTTACGGGCGCAGGGACGGAATGAGCAGTTCTTC. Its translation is CASSLRAQGRNEQFF.

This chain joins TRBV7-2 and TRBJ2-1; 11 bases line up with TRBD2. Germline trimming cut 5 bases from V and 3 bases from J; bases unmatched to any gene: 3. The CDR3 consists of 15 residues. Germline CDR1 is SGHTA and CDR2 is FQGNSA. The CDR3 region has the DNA TGTGCCAGCAGCCGACTAGCGGGACTCTACAATGAGCAGTTCTTC. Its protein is CASSRLAGLYNEQFF.

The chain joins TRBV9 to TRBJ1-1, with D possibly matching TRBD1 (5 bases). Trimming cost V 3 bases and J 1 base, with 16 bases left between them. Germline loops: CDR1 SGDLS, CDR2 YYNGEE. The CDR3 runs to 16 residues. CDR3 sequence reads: CASSDRQLHPNTEAFF. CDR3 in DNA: TGTGCCAGCAGCGATCGACAGTTACATCCGAACACTGAAGCTTTCTTT.

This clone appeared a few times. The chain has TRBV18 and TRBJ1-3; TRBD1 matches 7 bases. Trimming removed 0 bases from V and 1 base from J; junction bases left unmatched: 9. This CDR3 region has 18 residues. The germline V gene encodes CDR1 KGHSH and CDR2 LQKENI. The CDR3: CASSPPNSGTASGNTIYF. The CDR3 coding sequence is TGTGCCAGCTCACCACCGAATTCCGGGACAGCATCTGGAAACACCATATATTTT.

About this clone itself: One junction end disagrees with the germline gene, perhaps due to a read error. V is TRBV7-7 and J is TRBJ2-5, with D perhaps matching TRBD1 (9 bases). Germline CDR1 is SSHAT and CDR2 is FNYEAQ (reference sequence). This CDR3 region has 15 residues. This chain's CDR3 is CASSLAGQGMQTQYF. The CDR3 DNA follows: TGTGCTAGCAGCTTAGCGGGACAGGGTATGCAGACCCAGTACTTC.

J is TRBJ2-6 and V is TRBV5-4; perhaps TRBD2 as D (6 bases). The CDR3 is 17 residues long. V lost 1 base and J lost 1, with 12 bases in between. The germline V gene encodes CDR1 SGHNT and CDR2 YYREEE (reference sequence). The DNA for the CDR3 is TGTGCCAGCAGCTTGTGGGGGGTCGCTTCTGGGGCCAACGTCCTGACTTTC. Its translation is CASSLWGVASGANVLTF.